This T cell receptor beta chain was identified in a study of blood T cell repertoires in COVID-19. Looking at the study overall: Researchers got acute and convalescent COVID-19 samples from the United States, Italy and Spain.

CDR3 size: 14 residues. Per the germline V gene, CDR1 is MNHEY and CDR2 is SVGAGI. Deletions cut 5 bases from V and 4 bases from J, with 13 bases between. Original data processing: Reference gene primer amplification in the assay estimated nucleated cell counts. The table came from immunoSEQ multiplex PCR; TCRdb's copy has only in-frame clones and leaves some out. V, J and clone size are those of that table, while D and trimming were read from the DNA. Of some 190,000 clones detected, around 84% appear once; the ten largest clones hold about 5%. V is TRBV6-5 and J is TRBJ2-3; D may be TRBD1 (5 bases). The TCR was taken from an elderly woman with acute or convalescent COVID-19. The sample comprised peripheral blood. CDR3 protein: CASSLRQWPDTQYF. The CDR3 DNA is TGTGCCAGCAGTCTCCGACAGTGGCCAGATACGCAGTATTTT.